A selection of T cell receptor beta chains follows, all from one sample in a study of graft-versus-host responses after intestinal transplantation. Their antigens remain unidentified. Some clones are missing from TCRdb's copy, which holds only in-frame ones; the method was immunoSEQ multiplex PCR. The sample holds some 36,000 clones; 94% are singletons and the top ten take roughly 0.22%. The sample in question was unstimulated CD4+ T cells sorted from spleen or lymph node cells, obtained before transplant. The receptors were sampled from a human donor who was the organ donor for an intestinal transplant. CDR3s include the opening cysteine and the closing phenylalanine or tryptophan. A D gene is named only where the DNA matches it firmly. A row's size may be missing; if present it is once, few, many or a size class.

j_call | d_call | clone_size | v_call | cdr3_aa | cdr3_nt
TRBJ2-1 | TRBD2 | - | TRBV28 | CASSSGSGGANEQFF | TGTGCCAGCAGTTCTGGTAGCGGGGGGGCCAATGAGCAGTTCTTC
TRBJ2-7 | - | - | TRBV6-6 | CASTLDRRTSYEQYF | TGTGCCAGCACCCTTGACAGGCGAACCTCCTACGAGCAGTACTTC
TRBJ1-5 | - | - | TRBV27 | CASSLKQGGNQPQHF | TGTGCCAGCAGTTTAAAACAGGGCGGCAATCAGCCCCAGCATTTT
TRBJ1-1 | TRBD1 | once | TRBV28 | CASRPMTGGTEAFF | TGTGCCAGCAGACCAATGACAGGGGGCACTGAAGCTTTCTTT
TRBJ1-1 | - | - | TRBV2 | CASRETAFF | TGTGCCAGCAGGGAAACAGCTTTCTTT
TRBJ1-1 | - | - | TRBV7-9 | CASSQGGRNTEAFF | TGTGCCAGCAGCCAGGGCGGAAGGAACACTGAAGCTTTCTTT
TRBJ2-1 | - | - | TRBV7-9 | CASKKPGSYNEQFF | TGTGCCAGCAAGAAACCGGGATCCTACAATGAGCAGTTCTTC
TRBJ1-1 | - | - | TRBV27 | CASSLISGVTEAFF | TGTGCCAGCAGTTTAATCAGTGGGGTTACTGAAGCTTTCTTT
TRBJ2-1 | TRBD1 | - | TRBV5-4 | CASTAPPLTGNEQFF | TGTGCCAGCACAGCACCCCCCCTGACAGGGAATGAGCAGTTCTTC
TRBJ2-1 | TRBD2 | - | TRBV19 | CASSRVAGVNEQFF | TGTGCCAGTAGTAGGGTAGCGGGGGTCAATGAGCAGTTCTTC
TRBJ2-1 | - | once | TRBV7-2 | CASSWTTYNEQFF | TGTGCCAGCAGCTGGACTACCTACAATGAGCAGTTCTTC